The next 18 T cell receptor beta chains were all read from a single sample in a study of regulatory T cells in long-lasting Graves disease. Through Arm-PCR of CDR3 regions and iRepertoire HTBI primers, TCR beta libraries were built. TCRdb redid the calling of the multiplex PCR reads with MiXCR, one entry per CDR3 protein. The sample lists roughly 560,000 distinct CDR3 sequences, about 16% occurring once. Time point meaning: newly diagnosed GD, antithyroid drugs for less than 3 months. PBMC-derived RNA was used for the TCR library. This sample also belongs to another study, concerning T cells in Graves' hyperthyroidism and ophthalmopathy.

The sample here was peripheral blood mononuclear cells (PBMCs), taken at new diagnosis, from a patient treated with antithyroid drugs. The receptors stem from a woman aged 35-65 years with Graves disease.

This clonotype showed up just a few times. The gene calls are TRBV5-1 and TRBJ1-2, with D possibly being TRBD1 (5 bases). Trimming stripped 2 bases from V and 2 bases from J, with 10 bases between. Per germline, CDR1 SGHRS and CDR2 YFSETQ. CDR3 length: 14 amino acids. The CDR3 protein is CASSFRESNYGYTF. DNA of the CDR3: TGCGCCAGCAGCTTCAGGGAATCAAACTATGGCTACACCTTC.

On this clonotype itself: A much larger clone is a single base away; this may be a read error. This sequence joins TRBV3-1 and TRBJ2-1; 9 bases match TRBD2. CDR3 length: 16 residues. In germline, CDR1 is LGHDT, CDR2 YNNKEL (reference sequence). V shed 0 bases, J shed 8 bases, and the junction held 8 bases outside the gene matches. This chain's CDR3 is CASSQEGSGGGYEQFF. CDR3 in DNA: TGTGCCAGCAGCCAAGAAGGTAGCGGGGGTGGGTATGAGCAGTTCTTC.

This clonotype was seen at least ten times. This chain joins TRBV2 and TRBJ1-2; possibly TRBD1 for D (5 bases). CDR1 and CDR2 from the germline V gene are SNHLY and FYNNEI. This CDR3 region has 13 residues. Trimming took off 6 bases at V and 6 bases at J, with 14 bases between the two ends. CDR3: CASRETRADGYTF. As DNA, the CDR3 is TGTGCCAGCAGGGAAACCAGGGCGGATGGCTACACCTTC. The whole variable domain, filled in from reference TRBV2 and TRBJ1-2, reads EPEVTQTPSHQVTQMGQEVILRCVPISNHLYFYWYRQILGQKVEFLVSFYNNEISEKSEIFDDQFSVERPDGSNFTLKIRSTKLEDSAMYFCASRETRADGYTFGSGTRLTVV.

This clonotype was recorded many times. This chain connects TRBV4-1 to TRBJ1-6; D is perhaps TRBD1 (6 bases). The V gene's germline CDR1 is MGHRA and CDR2 YSYEKL. The germline V and J ends were trimmed by 4 bases and 10 bases, with 17 bases remaining between them. The CDR3 spans 15 residues. Written as DNA, the CDR3 is TGCGCCAGCAGCCCCGGGACACCAAACGGGTCACCCCTCCACTTT. It codes for CASSPGTPNGSPLHF.

This clonotype was recorded only once. The chain joins TRBV20-1 to TRBJ2-7; D is unresolved. This CDR3 is 13 amino acids long. Germline loops: CDR1 DFQATT, CDR2 SNEGSKA (reference sequence). V lost 5 bases to trimming and J lost 4 bases, with 15 bases between them. CDR3: CSAPLPPEYEQYF. The CDR3, as DNA: TGCAGTGCTCCCCTCCCCCCAGAATACGAGCAGTACTTC.

This clonotype was detected only a few times. The rearrangement uses TRBV2 and TRBJ1-5; D might be TRBD1 (5 bases). The germline V gene has CDR1 SNHLY and CDR2 FYNNEI. The CDR3 is 14 residues long. Trimming stripped 0 bases from V and 3 bases from J, with 6 bases between. The CDR3 region is CASSEAGVNQPQHF. The CDR3 nucleotides read TGTGCCAGCAGTGAAGCAGGGGTCAATCAGCCCCAGCATTTT.

A few counts support this clonotype. The V gene is TRBV5-1, the J gene TRBJ1-4; no firm D call. Looked up from germline, CDR1 is SGHRS and CDR2 is YFSETQ. Between the trimmed V and J ends, which lost 0 bases and 0 bases, there was a span of 6 bases. The CDR3 spans 15 residues. The CDR3 DNA reads as TGCGCCAGCAGCTTGGCTACCGCAACTAATGAAAAACTGTTTTTT. This codes for CASSLATATNEKLFF.

This clonotype was detected ten times or more. V is TRBV4-2 and J is TRBJ2-1; 9 nucleotides match TRBD2. The germline gives CDR1 LGHNA, CDR2 YNFKEQ. The CDR3 is 14 amino acids. V shed 1 base, J shed 7 bases, and the junction held 2 bases outside the gene matches. CDR3 sequence: CASSQGAGGNEQFF. CDR3 coding DNA: TGTGCCAGCAGCCAAGGGGCGGGAGGGAATGAGCAGTTCTTC.

The chain couples TRBV5-1 to TRBJ1-3, with D possibly matching TRBD1 (5 bases). Trimming removed 3 bases at V and 0 bases at J, with 10 bases between. Germline V CDR1 and CDR2: SGHRS, YFSETQ. This CDR3 is built from 15 residues. In nucleotides, the CDR3 is TGCGCCAGCAGCTACCAGGGCCTCTCTGGAAACACCATATATTTT. Protein product: CASSYQGLSGNTIYF.

Remarks on this clonotype: A read error may be the cause here, since a much bigger clone is one base away. This rearrangement joins TRBV6-1 to TRBJ1-2; D remains unclear. The CDR3 extends over 15 amino acids. CDR1 and CDR2 (germline): MNHNS, SASEGT. The chain's CDR3 is CASSSSVSESYGHTF. The CDR3 DNA reads as TGTGCCAGCAGCTCGAGTGTTTCGGAATCATATGGCCACACCTTC.

This clonotype came up many times. V and J are TRBV7-3 and TRBJ2-2; 7 nucleotides line up with TRBD1. With 5 bases clipped from V and 5 bases from J, the junction kept 5 bases outside the gene matches. The CDR3 covers 14 residues. Per germline, CDR1 SGHTA and CDR2 FQGTGA. CDR3 DNA: TGTGCCAGCAGCCCACGGACAGGTACCGGGGAGCTGTTTTTT. The encoded protein is CASSPRTGTGELFF.

There are a few counts of this clonotype. The J gene is TRBJ2-1, the V gene TRBV6-2 or TRBV6-3, with D possibly TRBD1 on 7 matching bases. The CDR3 is 16 amino acids. Trimming removed 6 bases at V and 0 bases at J, with 15 bases between. Per the germline V gene, CDR1 is MNHEY and CDR2 is SVGEGT. DNA of the CDR3: TGTGCCAGCAGGGAAACCAGGGGGGTCTCCTACAATGAGCAGTTCTTC. It translates to CASRETRGVSYNEQFF.

The table lists this clonotype with a few counts. The genes are TRBV3-1 and TRBJ2-2; 8 bases agree with TRBD2. The CDR3 totals 16 residues. Germline V gene data show CDR1 as LGHDT and CDR2 as YNNKEL (reference sequence). J lost 4 bases, V lost 2 bases, and 6 bases had no gene match. In DNA, the CDR3 is TGTGCCAGCAGCCAATTCGGGGGGGCGGCCACCGGGGAGCTGTTTTTT. It is translated as CASSQFGGAATGELFF. Complete variable domain (other parts from reference TRBV3-1 and TRBJ2-2): DTAVSQTPKYLVTQMGNDKSIKCEQNLGHDTMYWYKQDSKKFLKIMFSYNNKELIINETVPNRFSPKSPDKAHLNLHINSLELGDSAVYFCASSQFGGAATGELFFGEGSRLTVL.

This clonotype was seen many times. The genes are TRBV27 and TRBJ1-2; TRBD1 matches 7 bases. Trimming at V came to 2 bases and at J to 6 bases, leaving 3 bases not matched to a gene. The germline V gene has CDR1 MNHEY and CDR2 SMNVEV (reference sequence). This CDR3 contains 13 residues. CDR3 in amino acids: CASSLLGTDGYTF. CDR3 nucleotide sequence: TGTGCCAGCAGTTTACTCGGGACAGATGGCTACACCTTC.

The rearrangement links TRBV30 to TRBJ1-1; maybe TRBD1 (5 bases). Between the trimmed V and J ends, which lost 6 bases and 8 bases, there was a span of 10 bases. The CDR3 length is 10 residues. CDR1 is GTSNPN, CDR2 SVGIG, per germline (reference sequence). The CDR3 region has the DNA TGTGCCTGTTGGGGGTCGGAAGCTTTCTTT. Protein product: CACWGSEAFF.

This clonotype is a singleton in its sample. This may come from a read error, since a much larger clone is one base off. The V and J genes are TRBV7-2 and TRBJ1-2, with D unclear. Germline CDR1 is SGHTA and CDR2 is FQGNSA. The CDR3 totals 14 residues. V lost 3 bases and J lost 8, with 16 bases in between. The CDR3 loop reads CASSLEGSAMGYTF. The DNA for the CDR3 is TGTGCCAGCAGCTTGGAGGGTTCAGCTATGGGCTACACCTTC. The whole variable domain, remainder taken from reference TRBV7-2 and TRBJ1-2, is GAGVSQSPSNKVTEKGKDVELRCDPISGHTALYWYRQSLGQGLEFLIYFQGNSAPDKSGLPSDRFSAERTGGSVSTLTIQRTQQEDSAVYLCASSLEGSAMGYTFGSGTRLTVV.

This clonotype was seen ten or more times. The chain couples TRBV28 to TRBJ2-7; no firm D call. With 10 bases removed from V and 7 bases from J, the gap between germline ends came to 23 bases. The CDR3 has 14 residues. CDR1 and CDR2 (germline): MDHEN, SYDVKM. The CDR3 loop reads CATKGPHQVAEQYF. The CDR3 DNA reads TGTGCCACCAAAGGGCCTCACCAGGTTGCGGAGCAGTACTTC.

This chain connects TRBV5-1 to TRBJ2-7; D tentatively reads TRBD1 or TRBD2 (5 bases each). The CDR3 extends over 16 amino acids. CDR1 and CDR2 (germline): SGHRS, YFSETQ. Trimming removed 4 bases from V and 1 base from J, with 18 bases in between. The CDR3 DNA sequence: TGCGCCAGCAGCCCGGAACCGGGGCCGGGGTCCTACGAGCAGTACTTC. Translation: CASSPEPGPGSYEQYF.